The 9 T cell receptor beta chains below come from one sample, sequenced in a study of beta chain features in type 1 diabetes. The entirety of the isolated RNA underwent reverse transcription, so expressed TCRB transcripts were sequenced. Sequencing was performed with immunoSEQ multiplex PCR; in TCRdb, only in-frame clones are kept and a portion is missing. The repertoire holds around 180,000 clones, with approximately 13% as singletons. Source material: central memory CD4+ T cells from blood. These TCRs come from a woman between 18 and 29 years old in good health.

This clone appeared a few times. The chain combines TRBV7-2 with TRBJ2-5, with D possibly TRBD2 on 6 matching bases. The germline V and J ends were trimmed by 3 bases and 5 bases, with 13 bases remaining between them. Germline V gives CDR1 SGHTA, CDR2 FQGNSA. There are 14 residues in the CDR3. The CDR3 region is CASSFSPGVETQYF. The CDR3 DNA follows: TGTGCCAGCAGCTTTAGTCCGGGAGTGGAGACCCAGTACTTC.

The V and J genes are TRBV14 and TRBJ2-1; no clear D gene. The CDR3 extends over 11 amino acids. Germline lookup yields CDR1 SGHDN and CDR2 FVKESK. V lost 4 bases to trimming and J lost 13 bases, with 11 bases between them. CDR3 nucleotide sequence: TGTGCCAGCAGCCTCCTCCGGGTACAGTTCTTC. It yields the protein CASSLLRVQFF.

The genes are TRBV5-1 and TRBJ2-5; 9 nucleotides match TRBD1. The CDR3 covers 15 residues. Germline assignment: CDR1 SGHRS and CDR2 YFSETQ. V lost 1 base to trimming and J lost 4 bases; unmatched junction nucleotides: 5. The CDR3, as DNA: TGCGCCAGCAGCTTGACAGGGGGCATGGGAGAGACCCAGTACTTC. Translated: CASSLTGGMGETQYF. Complete variable domain (other parts from reference TRBV5-1 and TRBJ2-5): KAGVTQTPRYLIKTRGQQVTLSCSPISGHRSVSWYQQTPGQGLQFLFEYFSETQRNKGNFPGRFSGRQFSNSRSEMNVSTLELGDSALYLCASSLTGGMGETQYFGPGTRLLVL.

This rearrangement joins TRBV2 to TRBJ1-4, with 7 bases lining up with TRBD1. This CDR3 region has 15 residues. The junction had 8 bases not matched to a gene; V was cut back by 6 bases and J by 4 bases. Germline assignment: CDR1 SNHLY and CDR2 FYNNEI. The CDR3 sequence: CASRPGDRSNEKLFF. CDR3 in DNA: TGTGCCAGCAGACCCGGGGACAGAAGTAATGAAAAACTGTTTTTT.

In this sample, this clone turned up a few times. The chain uses TRBV30 and TRBJ2-1, with TRBD1 as a possible D gene (5 bases). The germline gives CDR1 GTSNPN, CDR2 SVGIG (reference sequence). This CDR3 contains 11 residues. V dropped 6 bases and J dropped 7 bases, with 10 bases sitting between them. The CDR3 protein is CACKKGNEQFF. Here the CDR3 DNA reads TGTGCCTGTAAGAAGGGGAATGAGCAGTTCTTC.

About this clone: The same CDR3 can be traced to other DNA sequences in this sample. The rearrangement uses TRBV30 and TRBJ1-5; D unclear. Germline V lookup: CDR1 GTSNPN, CDR2 SVGIG (reference sequence). The CDR3 is 13 amino acids. Between the trimmed V and J ends, which lost 3 bases and 5 bases, there was a span of 11 bases. The CDR3 DNA follows: TGTGCCTGGAGCCCCCGGGGAGATCAGCCCCAGCATTTT. It specifies CAWSPRGDQPQHF.

This clone was observed a handful of times. This chain joins TRBV25-1 and TRBJ2-7, with 8 positions matching TRBD1. Germline CDR1 and CDR2: MGHDK and SYGVNS. The CDR3 is 16 residues long. Losses at the gene ends were 1 base for V and 5 bases for J; bases not matched to a gene: 10. CDR3 sequence: CASSELRGRGLDEQYF. CDR3 nucleotides: TGTGCCAGCAGTGAATTACGGGGCAGGGGGCTCGACGAGCAGTACTTC.

This sequence joins TRBV29-1 and TRBJ1-4; 9 positions match TRBD1. Losses at the gene ends were 5 bases for V and 7 bases for J; bases not matched to a gene: 5. The CDR3 has 13 amino acids. Per germline, CDR1 SQVTM and CDR2 ANQGSEA. CDR3 sequence (DNA): TGCAGCGTTTGGGGACAGGGAGGTGAAAAACTGTTTTTT. Protein product: CSVWGQGGEKLFF.

The chain combines TRBV6-6 with TRBJ2-7; 8 nucleotides align to TRBD1. This CDR3 has 14 residues. With 6 bases clipped from V and 5 bases from J, the junction kept 9 bases outside the gene matches. CDR1 is MNHNY, CDR2 SVGAGI, per germline (reference sequence). The CDR3 here is CASSPRQGFHEQYF. CDR3 bases: TGTGCCAGCAGCCCAAGACAGGGGTTTCACGAGCAGTACTTC.